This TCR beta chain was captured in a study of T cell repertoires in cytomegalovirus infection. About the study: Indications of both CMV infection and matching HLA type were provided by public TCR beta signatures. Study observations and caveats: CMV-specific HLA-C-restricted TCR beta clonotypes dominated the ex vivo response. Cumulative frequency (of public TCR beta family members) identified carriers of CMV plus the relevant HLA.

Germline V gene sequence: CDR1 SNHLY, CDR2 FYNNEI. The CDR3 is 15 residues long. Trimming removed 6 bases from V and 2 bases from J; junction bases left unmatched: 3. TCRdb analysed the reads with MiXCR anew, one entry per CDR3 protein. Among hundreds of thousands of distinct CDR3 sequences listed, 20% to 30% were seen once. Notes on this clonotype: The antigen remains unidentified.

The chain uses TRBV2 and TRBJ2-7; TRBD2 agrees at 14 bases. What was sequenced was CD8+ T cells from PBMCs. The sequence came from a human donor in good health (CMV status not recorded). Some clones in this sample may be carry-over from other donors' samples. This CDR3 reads CASSGTSGRAYEQYF. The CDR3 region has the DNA TGTGCCAGCAGCGGGACTAGCGGGAGAGCCTACGAGCAGTACTTC.